This record concerns one TCR beta chain sequence. Authors' processing steps: Estimates of nucleated cell counts were drawn from the amplification of reference gene primers. TCRdb's copy holds only in-frame clones and misses some; the assay was immunoSEQ multiplex PCR. V, J and clone size are taken as reported in that table, and D and trimming were inferred from the DNA itself. The sample consists of some 200,000 clones, about 76% of them appearing once. This entry belongs to a study of blood T cell repertoires in COVID-19. Researchers sorted participants into cohorts using their self-reported clinical history. With 1 base removed from V and 12 bases from J, the gap between germline ends came to 15 bases. CDR1 and CDR2 from the germline V gene are SGHDN and FVKESK. This CDR3 region has 13 residues.

The source of this sequence is a woman between 50 and 59 years old with acute COVID-19. Specimen: PBMCs or T cells enriched from blood (not recorded which). The V gene is TRBV14, the J gene TRBJ1-2, with a tentative D call TRBD1 (6 bases). The CDR3 sequence: CASSQGDKGRNTF. The CDR3 region has the DNA TGTGCCAGCAGCCAAGGGGACAAAGGACGCAACACCTTC.